This TCR beta chain came from a study of T cell responses to AZD1222 COVID-19 vaccine. Study observations and caveats: The reported proportion of spike-specific TCRs targeting unmutated variant regions was nearly half. No repertoire was sampled before or during the peak T cell response, only after it.

Clones were sequenced by immunoSEQ multiplex PCR, and TCRdb holds only the in-frame ones, with some missing. The table includes roughly 150,000 clones, roughly 94% detected once. As concerns this clone: Its antigen is still unknown.

The receptor's source is an adult who received the AZD1222 COVID-19 vaccine. Sequencing used peripheral blood, obtained 28 days after the second AZD1222 dose.

DNA for the CDR3: TGTGCCAGCAGCTTATTCACAGGTGAAGCTTTCTTT. Protein product: CASSLFTGEAFF. The chain couples TRBV5-4 to TRBJ1-1, with TRBD1 as a possible D gene (5 bases). Germline CDR1 and CDR2: SGHNT and YYREEE (reference sequence). Trimming stripped 2 bases from V and 7 bases from J, with 9 bases between. The CDR3 runs 12 residues.